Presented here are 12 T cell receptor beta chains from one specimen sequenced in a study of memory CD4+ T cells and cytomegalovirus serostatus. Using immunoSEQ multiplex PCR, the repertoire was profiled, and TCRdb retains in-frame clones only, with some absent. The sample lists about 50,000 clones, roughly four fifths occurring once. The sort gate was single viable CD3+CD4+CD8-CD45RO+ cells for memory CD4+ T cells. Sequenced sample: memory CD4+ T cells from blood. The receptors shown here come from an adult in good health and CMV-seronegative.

Here the CDR3 reads CASSLGDRSSPLHF. CDR3 bases: TGTGCCAGCAGCTTAGGGGACAGGAGTTCACCCCTCCACTTT. The V and J genes are TRBV7-8 and TRBJ1-6; TRBD1 matches 8 bases. Germline CDR1 reads SGHVS; CDR2 reads FQNEAQ. V lost 1 base, J lost 9 bases, and 2 bases stayed unmatched. This CDR3 is built from 14 residues.

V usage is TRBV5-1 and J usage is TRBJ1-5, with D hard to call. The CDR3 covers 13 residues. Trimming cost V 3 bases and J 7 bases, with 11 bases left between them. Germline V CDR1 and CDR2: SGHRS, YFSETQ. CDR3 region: CASSSGDNQPQHF. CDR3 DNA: TGCGCCAGCAGCTCAGGTGACAACCAGCCCCAGCATTTT.

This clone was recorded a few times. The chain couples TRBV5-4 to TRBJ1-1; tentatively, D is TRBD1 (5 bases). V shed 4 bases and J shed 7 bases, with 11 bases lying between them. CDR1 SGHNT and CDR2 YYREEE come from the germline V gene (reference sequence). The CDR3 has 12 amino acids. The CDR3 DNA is TGTGCCAGCAGCCAGGGACCGCTTGAAGCTTTCTTT. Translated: CASSQGPLEAFF.

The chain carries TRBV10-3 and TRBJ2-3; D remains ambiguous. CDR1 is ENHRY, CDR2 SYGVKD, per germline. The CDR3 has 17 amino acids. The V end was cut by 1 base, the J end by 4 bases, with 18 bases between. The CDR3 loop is CAISEYAVRRGADTQYF. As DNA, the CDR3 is TGTGCCATCAGTGAGTATGCGGTCCGCCGCGGCGCAGATACGCAGTATTTT.

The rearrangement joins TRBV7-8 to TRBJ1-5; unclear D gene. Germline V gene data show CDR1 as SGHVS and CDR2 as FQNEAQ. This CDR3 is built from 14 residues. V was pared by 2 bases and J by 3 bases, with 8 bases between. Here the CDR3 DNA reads TGTGCCAGCAGCTTACTTTTCGACAATCAGCCCCAGCATTTT. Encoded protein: CASSLLFDNQPQHF.

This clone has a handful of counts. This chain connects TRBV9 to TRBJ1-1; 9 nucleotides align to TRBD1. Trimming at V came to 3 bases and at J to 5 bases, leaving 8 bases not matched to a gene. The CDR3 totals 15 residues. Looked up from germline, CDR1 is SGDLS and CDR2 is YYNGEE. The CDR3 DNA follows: TGTGCCAGCAGCGCAAGCCCACAGGGGGCGACTGAAGCTTTCTTT. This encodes CASSASPQGATEAFF.

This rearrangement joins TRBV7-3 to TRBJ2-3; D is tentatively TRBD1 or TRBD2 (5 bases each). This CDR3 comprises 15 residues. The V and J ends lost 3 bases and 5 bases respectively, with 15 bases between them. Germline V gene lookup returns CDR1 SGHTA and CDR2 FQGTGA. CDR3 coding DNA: TGTGCCAGCAGCTTCCGAGGGGTTCGGGGAGATACGCAGTATTTT. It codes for CASSFRGVRGDTQYF.

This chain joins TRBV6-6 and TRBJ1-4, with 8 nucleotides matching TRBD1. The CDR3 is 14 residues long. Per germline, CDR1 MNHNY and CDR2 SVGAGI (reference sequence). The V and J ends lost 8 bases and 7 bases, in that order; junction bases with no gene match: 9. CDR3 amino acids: CASSDRGQVEKLFF. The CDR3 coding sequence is TGTGCCAGCTCCGACAGGGGCCAAGTTGAAAAACTGTTTTTT.

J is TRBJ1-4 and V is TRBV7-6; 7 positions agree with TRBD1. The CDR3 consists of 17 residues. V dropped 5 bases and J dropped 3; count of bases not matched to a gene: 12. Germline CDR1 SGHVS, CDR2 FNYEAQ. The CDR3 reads CASSPAPGQAANEKLFF. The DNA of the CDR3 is TGTGCCAGCAGCCCAGCACCAGGACAGGCAGCTAATGAAAAACTGTTTTTT.

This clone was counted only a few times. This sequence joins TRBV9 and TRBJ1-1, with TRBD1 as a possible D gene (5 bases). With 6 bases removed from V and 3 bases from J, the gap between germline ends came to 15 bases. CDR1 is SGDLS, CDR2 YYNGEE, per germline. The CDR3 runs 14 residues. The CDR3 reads CASTLRDEDTEAFF. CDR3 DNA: TGTGCCAGCACCCTCAGGGATGAGGACACTGAAGCTTTCTTT.

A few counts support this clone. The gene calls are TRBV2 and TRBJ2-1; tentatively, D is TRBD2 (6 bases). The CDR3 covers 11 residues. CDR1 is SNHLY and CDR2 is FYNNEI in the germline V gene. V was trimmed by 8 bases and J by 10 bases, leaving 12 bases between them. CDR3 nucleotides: TGTGCCAGCCTAGGAGGGATAGAGCAGTTCTTC. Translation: CASLGGIEQFF.

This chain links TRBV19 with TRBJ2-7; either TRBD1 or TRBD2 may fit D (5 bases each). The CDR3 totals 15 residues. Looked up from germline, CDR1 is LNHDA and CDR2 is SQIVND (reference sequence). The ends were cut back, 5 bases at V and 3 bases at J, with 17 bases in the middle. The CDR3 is CASSPETRDGYEQYF. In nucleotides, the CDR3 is TGTGCCAGTAGTCCCGAAACTCGGGACGGCTACGAGCAGTACTTC.